The rows below give T cell receptor beta chains drawn from one sample of a study of T cells expressing NK-cell markers. TCRdb reworked the 5' RACE reads into one entry per CDR3 protein, no DNA. Recorded for this sample: 150,000 to 180,000 distinct CDR3 sequences. Sample: blood T cells: a sorted CD56 or NKG2C T cell subset, CD4+ or CD8+ T cells, or bulk PBMC T cells (not recorded which). The receptor set was obtained from a woman between 50 and 59 years old in good health. The CDR3 runs from the conserved cysteine through the conserved F or W.

CDR3 protein,CDR3 length,J gene,V gene
CASSPRSGGLNTGELFF,17,TRBJ2-2,TRBV4-2
CASMGTSGGGETQYF,15,TRBJ2-5,TRBV27
CASGLLNTGELFF,13,TRBJ2-2,TRBV7-8
CASSLKGGGLQYF,13,TRBJ2-3,TRBV7-3
CASSQGQSAYNEQFF,15,TRBJ2-1,TRBV6-1
CASSPGLTPTDTQYF,15,TRBJ2-3,TRBV3-1
CAQNGVPNTEAFF,13,TRBJ1-1,TRBV19
CSARVTGTSGINYEQYF,17,TRBJ2-7,TRBV20-1
CASNRVDNYGYTF,13,TRBJ1-2,TRBV9
CASSQVSPSGETQYF,15,TRBJ2-3,TRBV4-2
CASSQGPSSGISTDTQYF,18,TRBJ2-3,TRBV4-1
CASSLDPSQNGNTIYF,16,TRBJ1-3,TRBV5-5
CSARDRTSGNTGELFF,16,TRBJ2-2,TRBV20-1
CASSLTVNTEAFF,13,TRBJ1-1,TRBV27
CASTLGTGEIFTEAFF,16,TRBJ1-1,TRBV4-1
CASSPRGTVNTEAFF,15,TRBJ1-1,TRBV12-3/TRBV12-4
CAISDTGQNQETQYF,15,TRBJ2-5,TRBV10-3